These 20 T cell receptor beta chains share one sample of origin, sequenced in a study of radiotherapy plus CTLA-4 blockade in lung cancer (dated by TCRdb to between 2018 and 2020). Receptor libraries were prepared by the immunoSEQ multiplex PCR assay. TCRdb took this table from immuneACCESS and kept in-frame rearrangements with V and J called. Such tables lack part of the clones; where checked against another copy, unresolved V genes explain under half of the gap, and the rest is unexplained. The sample data list tens of thousands of clones, and about 78% of these were observed just once. The ten largest clones take up approximately 4% of the sample. The input for sequencing was peripheral blood, taken from a patient treated with radiotherapy plus ipilimumab. These receptors all stem from a human donor with non-small cell lung cancer who had a partial response to radiotherapy plus ipilimumab. Some clones in this sample may be carry-over from other donors' samples.

The V and J genes are TRBV11-2 and TRBJ2-7, with D possibly being TRBD2 (5 bases). Trimming cost V 2 bases and J 6 bases, with 20 bases left between them. The CDR3 length is 16 residues. Germline-derived CDR1 and CDR2 are SGHAT and FQNNGV. In DNA, the CDR3 is TGTGCCAGCAGCTTAAACGGCTTGACGGGAAGAACCGAGCAGTACTTC. As protein: CASSLNGLTGRTEQYF. Together with reference TRBV11-2 and TRBJ2-7, the CDR3 gives the full variable domain: EAGVAQSPRYKIIEKRQSVAFWCNPISGHATLYWYQQILGQGPKLLIQFQNNGVVDDSQLPKDRFSAERLKGVDSTLKIQPAKLEDSAVYLCASSLNGLTGRTEQYFGPGTRLTVT.

This chain connects TRBV7-8 to TRBJ2-1, with 11 bases that match TRBD2. Per germline, CDR1 SGHVS and CDR2 FQNEAQ. This CDR3 is 15 amino acids long. Trimming removed 5 bases from V and 3 bases from J; junction bases left unmatched: 3. CDR3: CASSQGLADYNEQFF. The CDR3, as DNA: TGTGCCAGCAGCCAGGGACTAGCGGACTACAATGAGCAGTTCTTC. The entire variable domain, with the rest obtained from reference TRBV7-8 and TRBJ2-1, is as follows: GAGVSQSPRYKVAKRGQDVALRCDPISGHVSLFWYQQALGQGPEFLTYFQNEAQLDKSGLPSDRFFAERPEGSVSTLKIQRTQQEDSAVYLCASSQGLADYNEQFFGPGTRLTVL.

The chain links TRBV28 to TRBJ2-5; TRBD2 agrees at 7 bases. Matching the DNA end better, TRBJ2-7 makes the J call doubtful. This CDR3 is built from 14 residues. Germline lookup yields CDR1 MDHEN and CDR2 SYDVKM. CDR3 amino acids: CATFSTGGTYEQYF. The CDR3 region has the DNA TGTGCCACCTTCTCTACGGGAGGAACCTACGAGCAGTACTTC.

The genes are TRBV7-9 and TRBJ1-5; unclear D gene. This CDR3 contains 12 residues. V shed 4 bases and J shed 5 bases, with 6 bases lying between them. Germline-derived CDR1 and CDR2 are SEHNR and FQNEAQ (reference sequence). CDR3: CASSSSDQPQHF. The CDR3 DNA sequence: TGTGCCAGCAGCTCCTCGGATCAGCCCCAGCATTTT.

This CDR3 is CASSSNSGGTTDTQYF. CDR3 in DNA: TGTGCCAGCAGCTCCAATAGCGGGGGGACCACAGATACGCAGTATTTT. The chain couples TRBV11-2 to TRBJ2-3; 10 nucleotides align to TRBD2. CDR1 is SGHAT and CDR2 is FQNNGV in the germline V gene. There are 16 residues in the CDR3. Trimming removed 4 bases from V and 2 bases from J; junction bases left unmatched: 6.

The rearrangement links TRBV4-2 to TRBJ1-4, with 9 bases that match TRBD1. Germline V gene sequence: CDR1 LGHNA, CDR2 YNFKEQ. V shed 8 bases, J shed 8 bases, and the junction held 9 bases outside the gene matches. The CDR3 runs to 14 residues. This CDR3 is CASGITGGGEKLFF. The CDR3 coding sequence is TGTGCCAGCGGGATAACAGGGGGCGGGGAAAAACTGTTTTTT.

This clone was counted once. The J gene is TRBJ2-7, the V gene TRBV28; 9 bases are shared with TRBD2. Germline loops: CDR1 MDHEN, CDR2 SYDVKM. V lost 5 bases, J lost 3 bases, and 8 bases stayed unmatched. This CDR3 has 15 amino acids. The DNA for the CDR3 is TGTGCCAGCAGTCAAGAGGGACTAGCCGGCTACGAGCAGTACTTC. It is translated as CASSQEGLAGYEQYF.

The chain is built from TRBV6-6 and TRBJ1-5, with 8 bases aligning to TRBD1. CDR1 is MNHNY, CDR2 SVGAGI, per germline (reference sequence). The CDR3 totals 14 residues. Trimming at V came to 5 bases and at J to 4 bases, leaving 4 bases not matched to a gene. In nucleotides, the CDR3 is TGTGCCAGCAGTGGACAGGGTAGAAATCAGCCCCAGCATTTT. This gives the protein CASSGQGRNQPQHF.

This clone was recorded only once. V and J are TRBV29-1 and TRBJ2-7, with D maybe TRBD1 (6 bases). The end of the DNA is better explained by TRBJ2-5, so the J call may be wrong. This CDR3 has 13 residues. From germline, CDR1 is SQVTM and CDR2 ANQGSEA. The CDR3 DNA sequence: TGCAGCGCCGCGGACAGTAACCAAGAGACCCAGTACTTC. This translates into CSAADSNQETQYF.

The rearrangement uses TRBV28 and TRBJ2-7, with a weak D call TRBD2 (6 bases). CDR1 MDHEN and CDR2 SYDVKM come from the germline V gene. V was shortened by 8 bases and J by 0 bases, with 14 bases between the two germline ends. The CDR3 spans 14 residues. CDR3 nucleotide sequence: TGTGCCAGCCGAGGTGGGGGGAGCTCCTACGAGCAGTACTTC. Its translation is CASRGGGSSYEQYF.

This clone was counted only a few times. The V gene is TRBV7-2, the J gene TRBJ2-7; tentatively, D is TRBD1 (6 bases). Trimming left V 1 base short and J 0 bases short, with 7 bases between. Germline CDR1 SGHTA, CDR2 FQGNSA. This CDR3 is 14 amino acids long. The CDR3 coding sequence is TGTGCCAGCAGCTTAGGACAGGCCTCCTACGAGCAGTACTTC. This translates into CASSLGQASYEQYF.

The chain is built from TRBV5-1 and TRBJ1-2, with TRBD1 as a possible D gene (6 bases). Germline-derived CDR1 and CDR2 are SGHRS and YFSETQ. Trimming left V 5 bases short and J 7 bases short, with 15 bases between. The CDR3 length is 13 residues. CDR3 coding DNA: TGCGCCAGCAGGGAGAGGGGGTCGGCTGGCTACACCTTC. This encodes CASRERGSAGYTF. The full variable domain, its missing parts supplied by reference TRBV5-1 and TRBJ1-2, is KAGVTQTPRYLIKTRGQQVTLSCSPISGHRSVSWYQQTPGQGLQFLFEYFSETQRNKGNFPGRFSGRQFSNSRSEMNVSTLELGDSALYLCASRERGSAGYTFGSGTRLTVV.

The chain uses TRBV7-9 and TRBJ2-1; 14 positions match TRBD2. J was trimmed by 10 bases and V by 3 bases; bases with no gene match: 2. CDR1 SEHNR and CDR2 FQNEAQ come from the germline V gene (reference sequence). The length of the CDR3 is 14 residues. The CDR3, as DNA: TGTGCCAGCAGCTTCGGACTAGCGGGGGGCGAGCAGTTCTTC. As protein: CASSFGLAGGEQFF.

The chain joins TRBV5-1 to TRBJ1-1; TRBD1 is a possible D gene (6 bases). CDR1 is SGHRS and CDR2 is YFSETQ in the germline V gene. Trimming cost V 4 bases and J 2 bases, with 12 bases left between them. The CDR3 spans 14 residues. The CDR3 loop reads CASSKDRTNTEAFF. The CDR3 DNA follows: TGCGCCAGCAGCAAGGACAGAACTAACACTGAAGCTTTCTTT.

This chain links TRBV18 with TRBJ1-2; D is possibly TRBD1 (6 bases). The V end was cut by 6 bases, the J end by 8 bases, with 22 bases between. CDR1 is KGHSH, CDR2 LQKENI, per germline. This CDR3 spans 15 amino acids. CDR3 DNA: TGTGCCAGCTCGCCAGGCGGACAGTTTCGTGGCGGCTACACCTTC. It yields the protein CASSPGGQFRGGYTF.

The chain combines TRBV2 with TRBJ2-5, with 7 bases that match TRBD2. The germline V gene encodes CDR1 SNHLY and CDR2 FYNNEI. Trimming removed 2 bases from V and 4 bases from J; junction bases left unmatched: 7. CDR3 length equals 15 residues. The chain's CDR3 is CASSETRAGTETQYF. CDR3 nucleotides: TGTGCCAGCAGTGAAACCCGAGCGGGAACAGAGACCCAGTACTTC. The full variable domain, completed using reference TRBV2 and TRBJ2-5, is EPEVTQTPSHQVTQMGQEVILRCVPISNHLYFYWYRQILGQKVEFLVSFYNNEISEKSEIFDDQFSVERPDGSNFTLKIRSTKLEDSAMYFCASSETRAGTETQYFGPGTRLLVL.

The chain employs TRBV11-2 and TRBJ1-1; the match to TRBD1 covers 8 bases. Germline V gene sequence: CDR1 SGHAT, CDR2 FQNNGV. The J segment lost 0 bases and the V segment lost 3 bases, leaving 6 bases of the junction unmatched. The CDR3 has 16 residues. This chain's CDR3 is CASSFGQGRMNTEAFF. The CDR3 bases are TGTGCCAGCAGCTTTGGACAGGGCCGCATGAACACTGAAGCTTTCTTT.

Remarks on this clone: Mismatch with germline at one junction end may stem from a read error. The V and J genes are TRBV4-1 and TRBJ1-1; no reliable D call. Germline CDR1 MGHRA, CDR2 YSYEKL. The CDR3 has 15 amino acids. Here the CDR3 reads CASSQDNSMNTEAFF. DNA of the CDR3: TGTGCCAGCAGCCAAGACAACAGTATGAACACTGAAGCTTTCTTT.

The J gene is TRBJ2-3, the V gene TRBV7-9, with 15 bases that match TRBD2. The CDR3 is 18 amino acids. Trimming took 4 bases from V and 1 from J; bases not matched to a gene: 6. Germline assignment: CDR1 SEHNR and CDR2 FQNEAQ (reference sequence). Written as DNA, the CDR3 is TGTGCCAGCAGCTCGGGACTAGCGGGGGGAGGGCGCACAGATACGCAGTATTTT. It translates to CASSSGLAGGGRTDTQYF.

The chain joins TRBV28 to TRBJ2-7, with 9 bases lining up with TRBD1. The CDR3 contains 14 residues. V gave up 6 bases and J gave up 3 bases; unmatched junction bases: 6. Germline loops: CDR1 MDHEN, CDR2 SYDVKM. The CDR3: CASSRRDRDYEQYF. Here the CDR3 DNA reads TGTGCCAGCAGCCGCCGGGACAGGGACTACGAGCAGTACTTC.